What follows describes a single TCR beta chain. The record originates from a study of T cell changes during pregnancy in multiple sclerosis. The ends were cut back, 5 bases at V and 10 bases at J, with 15 bases in the middle. The CDR3 consists of 14 residues. The germline CDR1 and CDR2 sequences are PRHDT and FYEKMQ (reference sequence). The method was immunoSEQ multiplex PCR; TCRdb's version includes in-frame clones alone and lacks a portion of them. The sample lists under 70,000 clones; just over 90% were seen once. Sequenced here: peripheral blood, sampled in the second trimester of pregnancy. The clonotype originates from a female donor with multiple sclerosis, enrolled in a pregnancy study. V gene TRBV13 combines with J gene TRBJ1-6; tentative D call: TRBD1 (5 bases). The CDR3 protein is CASSQEGSGSPLHF. CDR3 nucleotides: TGTGCCAGCAGCCAGGAGGGATCAGGGTCACCCCTCCACTTT.